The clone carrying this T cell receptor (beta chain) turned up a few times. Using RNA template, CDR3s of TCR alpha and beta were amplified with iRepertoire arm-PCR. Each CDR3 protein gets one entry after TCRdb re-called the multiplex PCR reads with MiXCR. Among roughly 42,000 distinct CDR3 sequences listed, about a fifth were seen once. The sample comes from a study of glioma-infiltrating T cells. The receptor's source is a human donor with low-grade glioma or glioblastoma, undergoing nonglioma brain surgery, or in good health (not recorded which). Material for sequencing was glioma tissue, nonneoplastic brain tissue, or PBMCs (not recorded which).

Written as DNA, the CDR3 is TGTGCCAGTAGTAACCTCGGACTAGCAAACGTCCCCGGGGAGCTGTTTTTT. Residues: CASSNLGLANVPGELFF. J is TRBJ2-2 and V is TRBV19; 8 bases agree with TRBD2. The CDR3 spans 17 residues. Germline CDR1 LNHDA, CDR2 SQIVND (reference sequence). V trimming: 4 bases; J trimming: 6 bases; junction bases outside the gene matches: 13.